This section outlines one T cell receptor (beta chain) sequence together with its context. What it recognizes is unknown. These data originate in a study of monozygotic twins with inflammatory bowel disease. General study points: Some repertoire variability may stem from patients' differing immunosuppressive treatments. Support was absent for any single strong signal or clonotype linked to IBD.

This CDR3 has 13 amino acids. The germline V gene has CDR1 DFQATT and CDR2 SNEGSKA (reference sequence). The authors used 3500 ng of total RNA per TCR library. TCRdb re-called the 5' RACE reads, yielding one record per CDR3 amino acid sequence without DNA. Its listing shows 300,000 to 400,000 distinct CDR3 sequences. J is TRBJ2-5 and V is TRBV20-1. The sequenced sample was blood. The sequence was obtained from a human donor with ulcerative colitis or Crohn's disease, or a healthy co-twin of an affected twin (not recorded which). CDR3 loop: CSARGNNGETQYF.